Listed below are T cell receptor beta chains from one sample, sequenced in a study of shared clonotypes between healthy human individuals. TCRdb keeps only in-frame clones here, not all; method: immunoSEQ multiplex PCR. The table lists hundreds of thousands of clones, 90% to 97% of them singletons. The sequencing input was naive CD8+ T cells sorted from blood. These receptors came from a woman in her 30s in good health. CDR3s include the opening cysteine and the closing phenylalanine or tryptophan. The D gene is left open where the match is weak. Part of the rows lack a size; the others show once, few, many or a class for expanded clones.

D: .; size: .; J: TRBJ2-2; V: TRBV9; CDR3: CASSVVKGGELFF; DNA: TGTGCCAGCAGCGTAGTGAAAGGCGGGGAGCTGTTTTTT
D: .; size: .; J: TRBJ2-5; V: TRBV2; CDR3: CASSSVGRVETQYF; DNA: TGTGCCAGCAGCTCAGTAGGCAGGGTTGAGACCCAGTACTTC
D: TRBD1; size: .; J: TRBJ1-2; V: TRBV9; CDR3: CASSPGRGGGYGYTF; DNA: TGTGCCAGCAGCCCAGGGAGAGGGGGCGGTTATGGCTACACCTTC
D: TRBD1; size: .; J: TRBJ2-5; V: TRBV6-1; CDR3: CASPGGRGETQYF; DNA: TGTGCCAGCCCAGGGGGTCGCGGAGAGACCCAGTACTTC
D: TRBD1; size: .; J: TRBJ2-2; V: TRBV11-2; CDR3: CASSPGQGPRWTGELFF; DNA: TGTGCCAGCAGCCCGGGACAGGGGCCTCGATGGACCGGGGAGCTGTTTTTT
D: .; size: .; J: TRBJ2-2; V: TRBV15; CDR3: CATSTSLGLAPGELFF; DNA: TGTGCCACCAGCACCTCACTGGGACTCGCCCCCGGGGAGCTGTTTTTT
D: .; size: .; J: TRBJ1-2; V: TRBV27; CDR3: CASSLVFGSLLGYTF; DNA: TGTGCCAGCAGTTTAGTCTTTGGTAGTCTTCTTGGCTACACCTTC
D: .; size: .; J: TRBJ2-7; V: TRBV29-1; CDR3: CSARTYAYEQYF; DNA: TGCAGCGCCCGGACATACGCCTACGAGCAGTACTTC
D: .; size: .; J: TRBJ2-5; V: TRBV11-2; CDR3: CASSLQGFPQETQYF; DNA: TGTGCCAGCAGCCTCCAGGGGTTCCCACAAGAGACCCAGTACTTC
D: TRBD1; size: .; J: TRBJ2-3; V: TRBV11-2; CDR3: CASSLAADRGVTDTQYF; DNA: TGTGCCAGCAGCTTAGCCGCGGACAGGGGGGTCACAGATACGCAGTATTTT
D: .; size: .; J: TRBJ2-2; V: TRBV5-6; CDR3: CASSPRHGVGNTGELFF; DNA: TGTGCCAGCAGCCCGAGGCATGGCGTGGGTAACACCGGGGAGCTGTTTTTT
D: .; size: .; J: TRBJ1-5; V: TRBV10-1; CDR3: CANPVGNPSNQPQHF; DNA: TGCGCCAACCCCGTTGGGAACCCTAGCAATCAGCCCCAGCATTTT
D: TRBD1; size: .; J: TRBJ2-1; V: TRBV6-5; CDR3: CASTDRTGRNEQFF; DNA: TGTGCCAGCACCGACAGGACAGGGCGGAATGAGCAGTTCTTC
D: TRBD2; size: .; J: TRBJ2-7; V: TRBV19; CDR3: CASSIGEGREQYF; DNA: TGTGCCAGTAGTATAGGGGAGGGCCGCGAGCAGTACTTC
D: TRBD1; size: .; J: TRBJ2-4; V: TRBV25-1; CDR3: CASPLPGTENIQYF; DNA: TGTGCCAGTCCTTTGCCCGGGACAGAAAACATTCAGTACTTC
D: .; size: .; J: TRBJ1-1; V: TRBV19; CDR3: CASSAGGNTEAFF; DNA: TGTGCCAGTAGTGCGGGGGGTAACACTGAAGCTTTCTTT
D: .; size: .; J: TRBJ2-7; V: TRBV2; CDR3: CASSAGTTPSYEQYF; DNA: TGTGCCAGCAGTGCTGGGACGACCCCATCCTACGAGCAGTACTTC
D: .; size: .; J: TRBJ2-7; V: TRBV29-1; CDR3: CSVEDSPYEQYF; DNA: TGCAGCGTTGAAGATTCCCCTTACGAGCAGTACTTC
D: .; size: once; J: TRBJ1-5; V: TRBV6-5; CDR3: CASSSGQDQPQHF; DNA: TGTGCCAGCAGTTCGGGGCAGGATCAGCCCCAGCATTTT
D: .; size: .; J: TRBJ1-2; V: TRBV6-1; CDR3: CASSEGVTATNYGYTF; DNA: TGTGCCAGCAGTGAAGGGGTGACAGCAACTAACTATGGCTACACCTTC
D: TRBD1; size: .; J: TRBJ1-2; V: TRBV27; CDR3: CASWDSPYGYTF; DNA: TGTGCCAGTTGGGACAGCCCATATGGCTACACCTTC
D: .; size: .; J: TRBJ2-2; V: TRBV27; CDR3: CASSLSTTGELFF; DNA: TGTGCCAGCAGTTTATCCACCACCGGGGAGCTGTTTTTT
D: TRBD1; size: .; J: TRBJ1-4; V: TRBV28; CDR3: CASSKGARWGEKLFF; DNA: TGTGCCAGCAGCAAGGGGGCCAGGTGGGGAGAAAAACTGTTTTTT
D: .; size: .; J: TRBJ2-7; V: TRBV7-9; CDR3: CASSSLGWEQYF; DNA: TGTGCCAGCAGCTCCCTCGGTTGGGAGCAGTACTTC
D: TRBD2; size: .; J: TRBJ2-1; V: TRBV7-3; CDR3: CASSPAGSYNEQFF; DNA: TGTGCCAGCAGCCCAGCGGGGTCTTACAATGAGCAGTTCTTC
D: .; size: .; J: TRBJ1-5; V: TRBV6-1; CDR3: CASSATGLGDQPQHF; DNA: TGTGCCAGCAGTGCAACAGGGTTAGGTGATCAGCCCCAGCATTTT
D: .; size: .; J: TRBJ2-2; V: TRBV5-1; CDR3: CASSLFRVGELFF; DNA: TGCGCCAGCAGCTTGTTTCGTGTCGGGGAGCTGTTTTTT
D: TRBD2; size: once; J: TRBJ2-1; V: TRBV5-1; CDR3: CASSLVSGLAGYNEQFF; DNA: TGCGCCAGCAGCTTGGTATCGGGACTAGCGGGGTACAATGAGCAGTTCTTC
D: .; size: .; J: TRBJ2-7; V: TRBV28; CDR3: CASNPPGTSYEQYF; DNA: TGTGCCAGCAATCCCCCAGGGACTTCCTACGAGCAGTACTTC
D: .; size: once; J: TRBJ2-5; V: TRBV5-8; CDR3: CASSFPEEETQYF; DNA: TGTGCCAGCAGCTTTCCAGAGGAAGAGACCCAGTACTTC
D: .; size: .; J: TRBJ2-3; V: TRBV28; CDR3: CASSTVDDTDTQYF; DNA: TGTGCCAGCAGTACCGTGGACGACACAGATACGCAGTATTTT
D: .; size: .; J: TRBJ1-2; V: TRBV19; CDR3: CASSTGDYGYTF; DNA: TGTGCCAGTAGTACAGGGGACTATGGCTACACCTTC
D: .; size: .; J: TRBJ2-2; V: TRBV11-1; CDR3: CASSLSFGELFF; DNA: TGTGCCAGCAGCTTGAGTTTCGGGGAGCTGTTTTTT
D: .; size: once; J: TRBJ2-1; V: TRBV9; CDR3: CASSGTTTTFAEQFF; DNA: TGTGCCAGCAGCGGAACTACGACGACTTTTGCTGAGCAGTTCTTC
D: .; size: .; J: TRBJ2-2; V: TRBV2; CDR3: CASSPLVLSSGELFF; DNA: TGTGCCAGCAGTCCCCTCGTCTTAAGTTCCGGGGAGCTGTTTTTT
D: .; size: .; J: TRBJ1-3; V: TRBV2; CDR3: CASSSVVKSSGNTIYF; DNA: TGTGCCAGCAGTTCGGTTGTCAAGAGCTCTGGAAACACCATATATTTT
D: .; size: .; J: TRBJ2-1; V: TRBV13; CDR3: CASSLTSNEQFF; DNA: TGTGCCAGCAGCTTGACCAGTAATGAGCAGTTCTTC
D: .; size: once; J: TRBJ1-1; V: TRBV6-5; CDR3: CASRRGTEAFF; DNA: TGTGCCAGCAGGAGAGGCACTGAAGCTTTCTTT
D: TRBD2; size: .; J: TRBJ2-7; V: TRBV27; CDR3: CASSAIAGVDYEQYF; DNA: TGTGCCAGCAGTGCAATAGCGGGAGTCGACTACGAGCAGTACTTC
D: TRBD2; size: .; J: TRBJ2-7; V: TRBV6-1; CDR3: CASSEAGLSGSYEQYF; DNA: TGTGCCAGCAGTGAAGCGGGACTAAGCGGCTCCTACGAGCAGTACTTC
D: TRBD2; size: .; J: TRBJ2-3; V: TRBV28; CDR3: CASHPSGRDTDTQYF; DNA: TGTGCCAGCCACCCTAGCGGGCGGGACACAGATACGCAGTATTTT
D: .; size: .; J: TRBJ2-1; V: TRBV29-1; CDR3: CSVDRALREGEQFF; DNA: TGCAGCGTCGATCGGGCCCTTCGTGAAGGTGAGCAGTTCTTC